One and the same sample provided the 17 T cell receptor beta chains below, sequenced in a study of T cell responses to AZD1222 COVID-19 vaccine. Sequencing was performed with immunoSEQ multiplex PCR; in TCRdb, only in-frame clones are kept and a portion is missing. The repertoire holds over 70,000 clones, with roughly 88% as singletons. The sequenced sample was peripheral blood, obtained on day 0 of MenACWY control vaccination. Receptors originate from an adult in good health.

V gene TRBV5-4 combines with J gene TRBJ2-6, with unresolved D. This CDR3 spans 17 amino acids. CDR1 SGHNT and CDR2 YYREEE come from the germline V gene (reference sequence). Deletions cut 1 base from V and 7 bases from J, with 18 bases between. The CDR3 DNA sequence: TGTGCCAGCAGCTTGTATGGCAGGCCGATCAGAGCCAACGTCCTGACTTTC. Protein sequence: CASSLYGRPIRANVLTF.

The chain combines TRBV13 with TRBJ2-2; D remains ambiguous. V lost 0 bases and J lost 6, with 5 bases in between. This CDR3 is built from 13 residues. Germline V gives CDR1 PRHDT, CDR2 FYEKMQ (reference sequence). CDR3 nucleotides: TGTGCCAGCAGCTTAGGGGGCTCCGGGGAGCTGTTTTTT. Its protein product is CASSLGGSGELFF. The full variable domain, its missing parts supplied by reference TRBV13 and TRBJ2-2, is AAGVIQSPRHLIKEKRETATLKCYPIPRHDTVYWYQQGPGQDPQFLISFYEKMQSDKGSIPDRFSAQQFSDYHSELNMSSLELGDSALYFCASSLGGSGELFFGEGSRLTVL.

The CDR3 protein is CSVGREEDTEAFF. The DNA of the CDR3 is TGCAGCGTTGGGAGGGAAGAAGACACTGAAGCTTTCTTT. J is TRBJ1-1 and V is TRBV29-1; D ambiguous. V shed 4 bases and J shed 3 bases, with 12 bases lying between them. The CDR3 covers 13 residues. The germline CDR1 and CDR2 sequences are SQVTM and ANQGSEA.

The chain recombines TRBV30 with TRBJ2-1; 7 positions agree with TRBD1. The V segment lost 3 bases and the J segment 9 bases; nucleotides outside the gene matches: 14. This CDR3 is 15 amino acids long. The germline V gene has CDR1 GTSNPN and CDR2 SVGIG (reference sequence). CDR3 in amino acids: CAWSATGASKPEQFF. The CDR3 coding sequence is TGTGCCTGGAGCGCCACAGGGGCCTCCAAACCTGAGCAGTTCTTC. The whole variable domain, filled in from reference TRBV30 and TRBJ2-1, reads SQTIHQWPATLVQPVGSPLSLECTVEGTSNPNLYWYRQAAGRGLQLLFYSVGIGQISSEVPQNLSASRPQDRQFILSSKKLLLSDSGFYLCAWSATGASKPEQFFGPGTRLTVL.

The chain links TRBV2 to TRBJ1-5, with D possibly being TRBD1 (5 bases). CDR3 size: 22 residues. CDR1 and CDR2 from the germline V gene are SNHLY and FYNNEI. V shed 5 bases and J shed 0 bases, with 32 bases lying between them. CDR3 in DNA: TGTGCCAGCAGTTCTGAACTCCGGGACCCCAGGGTTAGGGCTTATAGCAATCAGCCCCAGCATTTT. Encoded protein: CASSSELRDPRVRAYSNQPQHF.

V usage is TRBV9 and J usage is TRBJ2-7; D gene uncertain. Germline values: CDR1 SGDLS, CDR2 YYNGEE. This CDR3 is built from 14 residues. With 1 base removed from V and 3 bases from J, the gap between germline ends came to 11 bases. CDR3 sequence (DNA): TGTGCCAGCAGCGTACGAGACACGGGCTACGAGCAGTACTTC. This encodes CASSVRDTGYEQYF.

This rearrangement joins TRBV21-1 to TRBJ2-3. TRBV21-1 is described as a pseudogene. The CDR3 runs to 18 residues. CDR3 amino acids: CASSACRCKGPEGDTQYF. CDR3 nucleotide sequence: TGTGCCAGCAGCGCTTGCCGGTGTAAAGGGCCAGAAGGGGATACGCAGTATTTT.

This chain uses TRBV2 with TRBJ1-2, with 7 bases identical to TRBD1. Per germline, CDR1 SNHLY and CDR2 FYNNEI. This CDR3 is built from 15 residues. V was clipped by 8 bases and J by 0 bases; unmatched bases: 9. The CDR3 protein is CASWGSGTANYGYTF. DNA for the CDR3: TGTGCCAGCTGGGGGTCCGGGACAGCTAACTATGGCTACACCTTC.

The V gene is TRBV6-5, the J gene TRBJ1-4; D is perhaps TRBD1 (5 bases). This CDR3 spans 13 amino acids. CDR1 and CDR2 (germline): MNHEY, SVGAGI. V was cut by 6 bases and J by 7 bases, with 12 bases left in between. The CDR3 loop is CASRGDRGEKLFF. The DNA for the CDR3 is TGTGCCAGCAGGGGGGACCGGGGTGAAAAACTGTTTTTT.

The chain recombines TRBV27 with TRBJ1-2; TRBD1 matches 11 bases. J gave up 4 bases and V 6 bases, and 4 bases lay outside the gene matches. Looked up from germline, CDR1 is MNHEY and CDR2 is SMNVEV (reference sequence). The CDR3 has 14 amino acids. CDR3 in DNA: TGTGCCAGCAGACGGACAGGGGGCAGCTATGGCTACACCTTC. Protein product: CASRRTGGSYGYTF.

The chain links TRBV28 to TRBJ1-6; TRBD1 might be the D (5 bases). Germline V gene sequence: CDR1 MDHEN, CDR2 SYDVKM. V shed 2 bases and J shed 9 bases, with 17 bases lying between them. CDR3 length: 16 amino acids. As DNA, the CDR3 is TGTGCCAGCAGTTTAAAGCGGTCAGGGTCGACTTCACCCCTCCACTTT. Amino acids: CASSLKRSGSTSPLHF.

This clone showed up just a few times. The chain has TRBV27 and TRBJ2-2; D call uncertain. This CDR3 is 13 amino acids long. The V end was cut by 10 bases, the J end by 0 bases, with 9 bases between. Per the germline V gene, CDR1 is MNHEY and CDR2 is SMNVEV (reference sequence). CDR3 coding DNA: TGTGCCACCGAAAACACGAACACCGGGGAGCTGTTTTTT. Translated: CATENTNTGELFF.

The CDR3 loop reads CATCQGMGTDTQYF. CDR3 bases: TGTGCCACCTGTCAGGGAATGGGCACAGATACGCAGTATTTT. The gene calls are TRBV2 and TRBJ2-3; a weak D match, TRBD1 (5 bases). CDR1 is SNHLY and CDR2 is FYNNEI in the germline V gene. V was clipped by 10 bases and J by 1 base, with 15 bases between them. The CDR3 sequence is 14 residues long. The full variable domain, its missing parts supplied by reference TRBV2 and TRBJ2-3, is EPEVTQTPSHQVTQMGQEVILRCVPISNHLYFYWYRQILGQKVEFLVSFYNNEISEKSEIFDDQFSVERPDGSNFTLKIRSTKLEDSAMYFCATCQGMGTDTQYFGPGTRLTVL.

This chain links TRBV7-9 with TRBJ1-4; the D gene is possibly TRBD1 (5 bases). This CDR3 comprises 15 residues. The V end was cut by 4 bases, the J end by 6 bases, with 15 bases between. The germline V gene has CDR1 SEHNR and CDR2 FQNEAQ (reference sequence). In DNA, the CDR3 is TGTGCCAGCAGCTCCTACAGGAACCGGTATGAAAAACTGTTTTTT. Translating it yields CASSSYRNRYEKLFF.

The rearrangement joins TRBV25-1 to TRBJ1-1, with TRBD1 as a possible D gene (5 bases). The CDR3 is made up of 15 amino acids. The V gene lost 1 base and the J gene lost 6 bases, with 15 bases spanning the gap. Per the germline V gene, CDR1 is MGHDK and CDR2 is SYGVNS. CDR3 DNA: TGTGCCAGCAGTGAATCGAGGGGTTTCGGGTCTGAAGCTTTCTTT. As protein: CASSESRGFGSEAFF.

This chain links TRBV19 with TRBJ1-2; possible D gene TRBD1, 6 bases. The V and J ends lost 3 bases and 5 bases respectively, with 19 bases between them. The V gene's germline CDR1 is LNHDA and CDR2 SQIVND (reference sequence). This CDR3 has 16 residues. CDR3 DNA: TGTGCCAGTAGTATTACTGGGGGCGGTGGGAGATATGGCTACACCTTC. It specifies CASSITGGGGRYGYTF.

This chain links TRBV30 with TRBJ2-7; a weak D match, TRBD1 (6 bases). Germline CDR1 is GTSNPN and CDR2 is SVGIG (reference sequence). The CDR3 extends over 13 amino acids. V shed 0 bases and J shed 1 base, with 7 bases lying between them. The CDR3 DNA is TGTGCCTGGAGTGTAGGGACATCCTACGAGCAGTACTTC. It is translated as CAWSVGTSYEQYF.